This T cell receptor beta chain stems from a study of PD-L1 blockade in urothelial cancer. Study-level information: Twenty-five of the 29 patients were men with bladder-origin urothelial cancer. The study recovered a median of 141,255 T cells per blood sample.

Time point described: peripheral blood 6 weeks after treatment start. Patients in the study were battling locally advanced or metastatic urothelial carcinoma. Assay: immunoSEQ multiplex PCR; the TCRdb copy retains only in-frame clones and omits some. The sample records around 50,000 clones, roughly 88% being singletons. This CDR3 has 15 amino acids. Germline CDR1 reads SGHDN; CDR2 reads FVKESK. V trimming: 2 bases; J trimming: 6 bases; junction bases outside the gene matches: 6. The sample consisted of PBMCs, taken around atezolizumab (anti-PD-L1) treatment. The rearrangement uses TRBV14 and TRBJ2-2; 7 nucleotides line up with TRBD2. The receptor was isolated from a man aged 50 to 60 with urothelial cancer. The CDR3 is CASSQYGGSPGELFF. The DNA for the CDR3 is TGTGCCAGCAGCCAATACGGGGGGTCCCCCGGGGAGCTGTTTTTT.